The next 25 T cell receptor beta chains were all read from a single sample in a study of vaccination and CD4 T cells after COVID-19. Indicated treatment: 10-day PBMC culture with coronavirus spike peptide pools or control peptides (ViraFEST assay). Sequenced with the Oncomine TCR Beta short-read assay was DNA taken from cultured CD4+ T cells. TCRdb re-analysed the PCR reads in MiXCR, keeping a single row per CDR3 protein. The sample lists approximately 22,000 distinct CDR3 sequences, roughly three fifths occurring once. Antigen specificity for these receptors is unknown. The material sequenced was CD4+ T cells from blood, cultured in vitro, taken after SARS-CoV-2 vaccination. The receptors were sampled from a human donor who received a COVID-19 vaccine.

This clonotype was seen more than once but under ten times. CDR3 nucleotide sequence: TGTGCCAGCACAGAACAGGGGAACACTGAAGCTTTCTTT. Its translation is CASTEQGNTEAFF. This chain links TRBV2 with TRBJ1-1; D perhaps matches TRBD1 (6 bases). Germline V lookup: CDR1 SNHLY, CDR2 FYNNEI. V was cut by 7 bases and J by 1 base, with 10 bases left in between. CDR3 length equals 13 residues.

The chain uses TRBV10-2 and TRBJ2-5; D is perhaps TRBD1 (6 bases). The CDR3 has 12 amino acids. V lost 6 bases, J lost 2 bases, and 7 bases lay in between. Germline assignment: CDR1 WSHSY and CDR2 SAAADI. The CDR3 nucleotides read TGCGCCAGCAGACAGGGACAAGAGACCCAGTACTTC. Protein: CASRQGQETQYF.

V gene TRBV12-3 or TRBV12-4 combines with J gene TRBJ1-2; D remains unclear. V shed 6 bases and J shed 0 bases, with 5 bases lying between them. The CDR3 spans 12 residues. The CDR3, as DNA: TGTGCCAGCAGCCCCACTAACTATGGCTACACCTTC. It specifies CASSPTNYGYTF.

This sequence joins TRBV12-3 or TRBV12-4 and TRBJ1-6; D is ambiguous. Trimming cost V 2 bases and J 7 bases, with 12 bases left between them. There are 15 residues in the CDR3. The CDR3 here is CASSLSGPLNSPLHF. In DNA, the CDR3 is TGTGCCAGCAGTTTATCCGGGCCACTCAATTCACCCCTCCACTTT.

The V and J genes are TRBV12-3 or TRBV12-4 and TRBJ2-3, with 9 bases lining up with TRBD1. The CDR3 has 17 amino acids. The J segment lost 1 base and the V segment lost 3 bases, leaving 8 bases of the junction unmatched. This chain's CDR3 is CASSLEFGTGRTDTQYF. The CDR3 bases are TGTGCCAGCAGTTTGGAGTTCGGGACAGGGCGCACAGATACGCAGTATTTT.

The J gene is TRBJ1-2, the V gene TRBV21-1. TRBV21-1 corresponds to a pseudogene. The CDR3 extends over 13 amino acids. CDR3 amino acids: CASSKGGSYGYTF. CDR3 in DNA: TGTGCCAGCAGCAAAGGAGGGTCCTATGGCTACACCTTC.

The chain has TRBV19 and TRBJ2-7; D remains ambiguous. Trimming pared 9 bases from V and 0 bases from J, leaving 9 bases between. The CDR3 loop spans 12 amino acids. The germline gives CDR1 LNHDA, CDR2 SQIVND (reference sequence). The chain's CDR3 is CASSSVSYEQYF. CDR3 in DNA: TGTGCCAGCTCCAGTGTCTCCTACGAGCAGTACTTC.

The chain couples TRBV6-1 to TRBJ1-5; D is uncertain. The germline V and J ends were trimmed by 5 bases and 4 bases, with 9 bases remaining between them. The CDR3 spans 13 residues. Germline V CDR1 and CDR2: MNHNS, SASEGT. DNA of the CDR3: TGTGCCAGCAGTAGCGGGCATAATCAGCCCCAGCATTTT. It translates to CASSSGHNQPQHF.

The genes are TRBV12-3 or TRBV12-4 and TRBJ2-7; the D gene is possibly TRBD1 (6 bases). The CDR3 totals 13 residues. Trimming pared 8 bases from V and 0 bases from J, leaving 11 bases between. The CDR3: CASRDTISYEQYF. CDR3 DNA: TGTGCCAGCCGGGACACGATCTCCTACGAGCAGTACTTC.

The rearrangement links TRBV10-1 to TRBJ2-3; TRBD2 matches at 13 bases. V shed 1 base, J shed 10 bases, and the junction held 5 bases outside the gene matches. The germline V gene has CDR1 WNHNN and CDR2 SYGVQD (reference sequence). This CDR3 has 15 amino acids. CDR3 DNA: TGCGCCAGCAGTGAGTTTACTAGCGGGGGGGCAGCGCAGTATTTT. Translated, it gives CASSEFTSGGAAQYF.

This clonotype was seen only a few times. The rearrangement uses TRBV20-1 and TRBJ1-5; a weak D match, TRBD1 (5 bases). V was shortened by 4 bases and J by 4 bases, with 14 bases between the two germline ends. This CDR3 is 14 amino acids long. Germline values: CDR1 DFQATT, CDR2 SNEGSKA (reference sequence). The CDR3 DNA is TGCAGTGCTACCCAGGGACTTTGGAATCAGCCCCAGCATTTT. Translated, it gives CSATQGLWNQPQHF.

The chain combines TRBV20-1 with TRBJ1-2, with D hard to call. Germline CDR1 DFQATT, CDR2 SNEGSKA (reference sequence). There are 14 residues in the CDR3. V was clipped by 3 bases and J by 3 bases, with 14 bases between them. CDR3 coding DNA: TGCAGTGCTAGGAGCCCAGACATATACTATGGCTACACCTTC. Translation gives CSARSPDIYYGYTF.

V is TRBV5-4 and J is TRBJ2-2; 8 bases map to TRBD1. The trim removed 0 bases at V and 3 bases at J, leaving 1 base unmatched. The CDR3 is 15 amino acids. The germline gives CDR1 SGHNT, CDR2 YYREEE (reference sequence). The CDR3 DNA reads TGTGCCAGCAGCTTGGACAGGGGGTACACCGGGGAGCTGTTTTTT. Amino acids: CASSLDRGYTGELFF.

The genes are TRBV30 and TRBJ1-1, with D perhaps TRBD1 (6 bases). CDR1 and CDR2 (germline): GTSNPN, SVGIG (reference sequence). This CDR3 region has 13 residues. V lost 3 bases and J lost 3, with 11 bases in between. The CDR3 sequence: CAWSGQYDTEAFF. The CDR3 DNA reads TGTGCCTGGAGCGGACAGTACGACACTGAAGCTTTCTTT.

V usage is TRBV20-1 and J usage is TRBJ1-5; D not certain. This CDR3 is 13 amino acids long. The V end lost 3 bases, the J end lost 2 bases, and 8 bases lay between the germline ends. Germline V gene data show CDR1 as DFQATT and CDR2 as SNEGSKA (reference sequence). CDR3 DNA: TGCAGTGCTAGTGAGGGAGGCAATCAGCCCCAGCATTTT. It codes for CSASEGGNQPQHF.

V and J are TRBV24-1 and TRBJ2-1, with D maybe TRBD2 (6 bases). The CDR3 loop spans 16 amino acids. The V and J ends lost 4 bases and 9 bases respectively, with 21 bases between them. Germline V lookup: CDR1 KGHDR, CDR2 SFDVKD. This CDR3 is CATSESPGLESGEQFF. DNA of the CDR3: TGTGCCACCAGTGAATCCCCGGGACTCGAGAGCGGTGAGCAGTTCTTC.

The chain links TRBV2 to TRBJ2-2; TRBD2 agrees at 8 bases. From germline, CDR1 is SNHLY and CDR2 FYNNEI. CDR3 length equals 14 residues. Trimming cost V 6 bases and J 6 bases; bases outside gene matches: 6. This CDR3 reads CASSRGGRAGELFF. DNA for the CDR3: TGTGCCAGCAGCCGGGGGGGCCGCGCCGGGGAGCTGTTTTTT.

The chain uses TRBV6-5 and TRBJ1-5, with a weak D call TRBD1 (5 bases). The CDR3 totals 14 residues. From germline, CDR1 is MNHEY and CDR2 SVGAGI. V shed 0 bases and J shed 7 bases, with 10 bases lying between them. The CDR3 loop reads CASSYSMEGQPQHF. The CDR3 coding sequence is TGTGCCAGCAGTTACTCGATGGAGGGGCAGCCCCAGCATTTT.

In its sample, this clonotype was seen once. This chain joins TRBV21-1 and TRBJ1-3. TRBV21-1 is a pseudogene. This CDR3 region has 17 residues. This chain's CDR3 is CASSKVGERGPGNTIYF. The CDR3 DNA follows: TGTGCCAGCAGCAAAGTAGGGGAGCGGGGTCCTGGAAACACCATATATTTT.

This chain connects TRBV6-5 to TRBJ2-1; D may be TRBD2 (6 bases). The CDR3 is made up of 15 amino acids. The V end lost 0 bases, the J end lost 8 bases, and 14 bases lay between the germline ends. Germline V CDR1 and CDR2: MNHEY, SVGAGI. The CDR3 loop reads CASSYSGTWGDEQFF. In DNA form, the CDR3 reads TGTGCCAGCAGTTACTCCGGGACTTGGGGCGATGAGCAGTTCTTC.

The rearrangement uses TRBV20-1 and TRBJ1-1; TRBD1 matches 12 bases. This CDR3 contains 13 residues. Germline CDR1 is DFQATT and CDR2 is SNEGSKA (reference sequence). The V and J ends lost 3 bases and 10 bases, in that order; junction bases with no gene match: 6. CDR3 protein: CSARGDRGLGAFF. The CDR3 region has the DNA TGCAGTGCTAGGGGGGACAGGGGGCTTGGAGCTTTCTTT.

The chain employs TRBV5-6 and TRBJ2-5, with 7 nucleotides matching TRBD1. Germline V gene lookup returns CDR1 SGHDT and CDR2 YYEEEE. The ends lost 5 bases at V and 5 bases at J; junction bases unmatched: 6. The CDR3 extends over 13 amino acids. CDR3 DNA: TGTGCCAGCAGACAGGGGTCGCGGGAGACCCAGTACTTC. This sequence encodes CASRQGSRETQYF.

This clonotype occurred a few times. The CDR3 protein is CASRALSQGTEAFF. CDR3 in DNA: TGTGCCAGCAGGGCTTTATCCCAGGGGACTGAAGCTTTCTTT. V is TRBV6-1 and J is TRBJ1-1; possibly TRBD1 for D (6 bases). V was pared by 6 bases and J by 5 bases, with 16 bases between. CDR3 length equals 14 residues. Germline V gene sequence: CDR1 MNHNS, CDR2 SASEGT.

This chain links TRBV20-1 with TRBJ1-4; tentative D call: TRBD1 (6 bases). CDR3 length equals 15 residues. CDR1 DFQATT and CDR2 SNEGSKA come from the germline V gene (reference sequence). Trimming left V 1 base short and J 7 bases short, with 16 bases between. The CDR3 coding sequence is TGCAGTGCTAGAGCGCAACCGGGACATGGTGAAAAACTGTTTTTT. Its translation: CSARAQPGHGEKLFF.

Only a few counts were recorded for this clonotype. For the CDR3, the DNA is TGTGCCACCCTGCCCACGGGGGACTTCTACAATGAGCAGTTCTTC. Its translation is CATLPTGDFYNEQFF. V is TRBV10-3 and J is TRBJ2-1, with D maybe TRBD2 (6 bases). Deletions cut 10 bases from V and 3 bases from J, with 19 bases between. CDR1 is ENHRY, CDR2 SYGVKD, per germline. The CDR3 covers 15 residues.